The rows below give T cell receptor beta chains drawn from one sample of a study of T cell repertoires in cytomegalovirus infection. MiXCR was run by TCRdb on the reads, yielding one entry per CDR3 protein. This table holds hundreds of thousands of distinct CDR3 sequences, approximately 33% found once. These receptors are not linked to any known antigen. This specimen was cultured PBMCs, taken from culture after CMV antigen stimulation. These receptors were taken from a human donor in good health (CMV status not recorded). Some clones in this sample may be carry-over from other donors' samples. Both conserved end residues are part of each CDR3. The D gene is left open where the match is weak. Part of the rows lack a size; the others show once, few, many or a class for expanded clones.

size: NA; V: TRBV7-4; J: TRBJ1-6; D: NA; DNA: TGTGCCAGCAGCTCAGGGTTGGGTTCACCCCTCCACTTT; CDR3: CASSSGLGSPLHF
size: NA; V: TRBV5-8; J: TRBJ1-4; D: NA; DNA: TGTGCCAGCAGCTTGGAGGGAACAGCCTGGGGTGAAAAACTGTTTTTT; CDR3: CASSLEGTAWGEKLFF
size: many; V: TRBV7-2; J: TRBJ2-7; D: TRBD2; DNA: TGTGCCAGCAGCTGGGGACTAGCGGGAATCGGTGAGCAGTACTTC; CDR3: CASSWGLAGIGEQYF
size: few; V: TRBV12-3/TRBV12-4; J: TRBJ2-6; D: NA; DNA: TGTGCCAGCAGTCCACACCCTGGGGCCAACGTCCTGACTTTC; CDR3: CASSPHPGANVLTF
size: NA; V: TRBV18; J: TRBJ2-7; D: NA; DNA: TGTGCCAGCTCTGTTGGGGGCACCGAGCAGTACTTC; CDR3: CASSVGGTEQYF
size: few; V: TRBV10-3; J: TRBJ2-1; D: NA; DNA: TGTGCCATCGGGAACAATGAGCAGTTCTTC; CDR3: CAIGNNEQFF
size: few; V: TRBV12-3/TRBV12-4; J: TRBJ2-7; D: TRBD2; DNA: TGTGCCAGCAGTTTAGTGCGACTAGCGGGGGCTGATTTTACGCAGTACTTC; CDR3: CASSLVRLAGADFTQYF
size: NA; V: TRBV18; J: TRBJ1-2; D: NA; DNA: TGTGCCAGCTCAAACCTCCGGGACACCCACTCAGACACCTTC; CDR3: CASSNLRDTHSDTF
size: NA; V: TRBV2; J: TRBJ2-5; D: TRBD1; DNA: TGTGCCAGCGGAGGGACAGGGCAAGAGACCCAGTACTTC; CDR3: CASGGTGQETQYF
size: NA; V: TRBV28; J: TRBJ2-5; D: NA; DNA: TGTGCCAGCAGTATCGAAGCTTTTCAAGAGACCCAGTACTTC; CDR3: CASSIEAFQETQYF
size: NA; V: TRBV4-1; J: TRBJ1-5; D: TRBD1; DNA: TGCGCCAGCAGCCAACCGACGACAGGGCGCAATCAGCCCCAGCATTTT; CDR3: CASSQPTTGRNQPQHF
size: few; V: TRBV7-2; J: TRBJ2-5; D: NA; DNA: TGTGCCAGCAGCGCCAGACAGTGGAATTACCAAGAGACCCAGTACTTC; CDR3: CASSARQWNYQETQYF
size: NA; V: TRBV28; J: TRBJ1-6; D: NA; DNA: TGTGCCAGCAGTTTACCAGGCATCTCACCCCTCCACTTT; CDR3: CASSLPGISPLHF
size: NA; V: TRBV20-1; J: TRBJ2-5; D: TRBD1; DNA: TGCAGTGGTCGGGACAGGGGAGGAGAGACCCAGTACTTC; CDR3: CSGRDRGGETQYF
size: once; V: TRBV29-1; J: TRBJ2-2; D: TRBD1; DNA: TGCAGCGTTGTGGACAGGTCAACCGGGGAGCTGTTTTTT; CDR3: CSVVDRSTGELFF
size: NA; V: TRBV11-2; J: TRBJ2-5; D: NA; DNA: TGTGCCAGCAGCCCCTGGGGGGGGCAGGAGACCCAGTACTTC; CDR3: CASSPWGGQETQYF
size: few; V: TRBV28; J: TRBJ2-5; D: NA; DNA: TGTGCCAGCAGGGGATGGAAAGAGACCCAGTACTTC; CDR3: CASRGWKETQYF
size: NA; V: TRBV7-8; J: TRBJ1-5; D: TRBD1; DNA: TGTGCCAGCAGCCCCGGACAGGGCGCAAGTCTGCAGCATTTT; CDR3: CASSPGQGASLQHF
size: few; V: TRBV28; J: TRBJ1-6; D: TRBD1; DNA: TGTGCCAGCAGCTCTTTGACAGGGGCCTCCCCTGGGGGCTCACCCCTCCACTTT; CDR3: CASSSLTGASPGGSPLHF
size: NA; V: TRBV7-9; J: TRBJ1-3; D: NA; DNA: TGTGCCAGCAGCATCCAACAGCCGCGCTCTGGAAACACCATATATTTT; CDR3: CASSIQQPRSGNTIYF